This TCR beta chain was found in a study of patients and donors after allogeneic stem cell transplantation. The CDR3 consists of 14 residues. V lost 6 bases and J lost 3, with 12 bases in between. The table lists this clonotype with many counts. TCRdb called the RT-PCR reads again in MiXCR, with one record for every CDR3 protein. The sample carries about 960,000 distinct CDR3 sequences, about a sixth recorded once. The J gene is TRBJ2-1, the V gene TRBV12-3 or TRBV12-4, with D possibly being TRBD2 (6 bases). The sequence was collected from a human donor who was either an allogeneic HSCT recipient or a stem cell or donor lymphocyte infusion donor (not recorded which). It is not recorded whose cells these are; they may come from a transplant donor. Sample: blood, either unsorted or a sorted T cell fraction (not recorded which). For the CDR3, the DNA is TGTGCCAGCAGAGAGGGAGGTCTCTACAATGAGCAGTTCTTC. This gives the protein CASREGGLYNEQFF.